The clone carrying this T cell receptor beta chain was counted at least ten times. Its antigen is unknown. A second PCR, run for about 7 to 11 cycles, used a sample-barcoded 5' primer plus a J-beta primer mix. Every molecule of cDNA carried a tag from a template-switch adaptor with 12 random nucleotides. TCRdb passed the 5' RACE reads through MiXCR, listing each CDR3 protein once. The table lists roughly 730,000 distinct CDR3 sequences, more than 55% of them singletons, with roughly 24% in the top ten. Germline V lookup: CDR1 MNHEY, CDR2 SMNVEV (reference sequence). CDR3 length: 12 amino acids. V shed 8 bases and J shed 7 bases, with 15 bases lying between them. The data originate from a study of blood T cells in healthy people across ages. Whole-study results and caveats: Higher diversity and more naive CD4+ cells were features of long-lived donors, compared to aged donors. Unsorted PBMCs prevented conclusive naive versus antigen-experienced comparison. Researchers report that TCR beta diversity correlated strongly with naive T cell percentage.

This sequence joins TRBV27 and TRBJ2-7, with unresolved D. This TCR came from a man aged 35 to 55 in good health. Sequencing used blood. CDR3 in amino acids: CASWGPGGEQYF. CDR3 in DNA: TGTGCCAGCTGGGGTCCGGGTGGAGAGCAGTACTTC.